Described below is a single T cell receptor beta chain sequence and its context. The antigen is unknown. These data are taken from a study of T-cell memory formation after mild COVID-19. TCRdb used MiXCR to reprocess the 5' RACE reads, holding one entry per CDR3 protein. The table has 130,000 to 150,000 distinct CDR3 sequences, roughly 19% seen once. Points from the study as a whole: Whether second-wave clones peaking at day 37 were SARS-CoV-2 specific went unconfirmed. Within pre-infection memory, some responding clones were found, suggesting cross-reactive memory joined.

The sequencing input was PBMCs or a T cell subset sorted from them (not recorded which). The sequence was collected from an adult woman who had mild COVID-19 (a few samples of this study predate the infection). Cell type and time point are not known.

CDR3: CSVQDSRPETQYF. CDR3 in DNA: TGCAGCGTACAGGACAGTAGGCCTGAGACCCAGTACTTC. The rearrangement uses TRBV29-1 and TRBJ2-5; a possible D gene is TRBD1 (6 bases). Germline assignment: CDR1 SQVTM and CDR2 ANQGSEA. This CDR3 has 13 residues. With 6 bases removed from V and 5 bases from J, the gap between germline ends came to 16 bases.